This is a list of T cell receptor beta chains from one sample in a study of identical twins. One entry per CDR3 protein, called by TCRdb with MiXCR from the 5' RACE reads. The table shows 410,000 or so distinct CDR3 sequences, with approximately 17% occurring only once. The sequenced sample was naive T cells sorted from blood. The source of these receptors is a man aged 50-59 years in good health. The CDR3 runs from the conserved cysteine through the conserved F or W. D genes are given only for firm matches. Clone size is shown for a subset of rows, as once, few, many or a class of expanded clone.

few	TRBV5-6	TRBD1	14	TRBJ2-2	TGTGCCAGCAGCTCCCGGGACAGAACCGGGGAGCTGTTTTTT	CASSSRDRTGELFF
.	TRBV7-3	.	14	TRBJ2-3	TGTGCCAGCAGCCCGAACGGGGGCTCAGATACGCAGTATTTT	CASSPNGGSDTQYF
few	TRBV6-2/TRBV6-3	.	13	TRBJ2-3	TGTGCCAGCAGTTACCGGCTCTCAGATACGCAGTATTTT	CASSYRLSDTQYF
.	TRBV29-1	.	13	TRBJ2-2	TGCAGCGTTCGGGGACATCTAACCGGGGAGCTGTTTTTT	CSVRGHLTGELFF
few	TRBV6-5	TRBD1	18	TRBJ1-1	TGTGCCAGCAGTTACACACGGGACAGGGGGCCCATGAACACTGAAGCTTTCTTT	CASSYTRDRGPMNTEAFF
few	TRBV6-5	.	13	TRBJ1-1	TGTGCCAGCAGTTACGGGGGGGAGGCTGAAGCTTTCTTT	CASSYGGEAEAFF
few	TRBV6-5	TRBD2	15	TRBJ2-1	TGTGCCAGCAGTTACGCTGCGGGGGGGGACAATGAGCAGTTCTTC	CASSYAAGGDNEQFF
many	TRBV9	.	13	TRBJ1-2	TGTGCCAGCAGCCCCCGCGGGGGAGGTGGCTACACCTTC	CASSPRGGGGYTF
few	TRBV20-1	.	15	TRBJ2-7	TGCAGTGCTAGAGATTCTGGGCAGGGTTGGTACGAGCAGTACTTC	CSARDSGQGWYEQYF
few	TRBV19	.	12	TRBJ1-5	TGTGCCAGTGGTTGGGGCGATCAGCCCCAGCATTTT	CASGWGDQPQHF
.	TRBV6-2/TRBV6-3	.	14	TRBJ2-1	TGTGCCAGCAGTGCCCTCCAGGGAAACAATGAGCAGTTCTTC	CASSALQGNNEQFF
.	TRBV4-3	.	15	TRBJ1-3	TGCGCCAGCAGCCAAGAGGCAGGGAGGGGAAACACCATATATTTT	CASSQEAGRGNTIYF
.	TRBV4-1	TRBD2	17	TRBJ2-7	TGCGCCAGCAGCCAAGATTTTAGGACTAGCGGGGGCGACGAGCAGTACTTC	CASSQDFRTSGGDEQYF
few	TRBV12-3/TRBV12-4	.	15	TRBJ2-1	TGTGCCAGCAATCTAAGAGGGGGGGGCTACAATGAGCAGTTCTTC	CASNLRGGGYNEQFF
many	TRBV7-2	.	15	TRBJ1-1	TGTGCCAGCAGCTTAGATCAGGGGCTGGGCACTGAAGCTTTCTTT	CASSLDQGLGTEAFF
few	TRBV5-1	.	15	TRBJ2-7	TGCGCCAGCAGCCTTGACAGAGGGAGCTCCTACGAGCAGTACTTC	CASSLDRGSSYEQYF
few	TRBV7-2	.	14	TRBJ2-3	TGTGCCAGCAGCTTTGTAAGCAACGCGGATACGCAGTATTTT	CASSFVSNADTQYF
.	TRBV7-9	TRBD2	14	TRBJ2-5	TGTGCCAGCAGCCCAGTCCTGGGGGGGGAGACCCAGTACTTC	CASSPVLGGETQYF
.	TRBV11-2	TRBD2	15	TRBJ2-3	TGTGCCAGCAGCTTACCGGCGGGAGACACAGATACGCAGTATTTT	CASSLPAGDTDTQYF
many	TRBV20-1	TRBD1	15	TRBJ1-6	TGCAGTGCCATAGGGACAGGCGCTATTAATTCACCCCTCCACTTT	CSAIGTGAINSPLHF
many	TRBV7-2	TRBD2	14	TRBJ2-3	TGTGCCAGCAGCCGGGGAGGGGGCACAGATACGCAGTATTTT	CASSRGGGTDTQYF
few	TRBV12-3/TRBV12-4	TRBD1	15	TRBJ1-6	TGTGCCAGCAGTATGGGACAGGGTACCAATTCACCCCTCCACTTT	CASSMGQGTNSPLHF
.	TRBV5-1	.	15	TRBJ1-1	TGCGCCAGCAGCTTTGGGGGCAGGGAGGGCACTGAAGCTTTCTTT	CASSFGGREGTEAFF
many	TRBV10-1	TRBD2	18	TRBJ2-5	TGCGCCAGCATCTTTAACAACCCGGAGCGGGGAGACTTAGAGACCCAGTACTTC	CASIFNNPERGDLETQYF
few	TRBV20-1	TRBD2	14	TRBJ2-7	TGCAGTGCTAGCCCCGCTAGCGGCTCCTACGAGCAGTACTTC	CSASPASGSYEQYF
.	TRBV7-2	TRBD2	15	TRBJ2-7	TGTGCCAGCAGCTTTATGGCGCGGGGGTTGGGGGAGCAGTACTTC	CASSFMARGLGEQYF
many	TRBV4-2	.	14	TRBJ2-2	TGTGCCAGCAGCCAAGGTGGGGGTACCGGGGAGCTGTTTTTT	CASSQGGGTGELFF
.	TRBV20-1	.	11	TRBJ2-7	TGCAGTTCAACCAACCGCTACAAGCAGTACTTC	CSSTNRYKQYF
many	TRBV3-1	TRBD2	16	TRBJ2-3	TGTGCCAGCAGCCCGGGACTAGCGGGGGACGCAGATACGCAGTATTTT	CASSPGLAGDADTQYF
.	TRBV4-2	.	17	TRBJ2-1	TGTGCCAGCAGCCAAGATTCCGGCCTAGTCTCCTACAATGAGCAGTTCTTC	CASSQDSGLVSYNEQFF
many	TRBV5-6	TRBD2	15	TRBJ2-5	TGTGCCAGCAGCCGCACTAGCGGGGGGCACCAGACCCAGTACTTC	CASSRTSGGHQTQYF
few	TRBV20-1	TRBD2	16	TRBJ2-7	TGCAGTGCTAGAGATAGGACTAGCGGGAGCAGGTACGAGCAGTACTTC	CSARDRTSGSRYEQYF
.	TRBV5-6	TRBD2	13	TRBJ2-1	TGTGCCAGCAGCACCGGGACTAGCAACGAGCAGTTCTTC	CASSTGTSNEQFF
.	TRBV7-2	.	13	TRBJ1-2	TGTGCCAGCAATCCGACAAGGGGCGGCGGCTACACCTTC	CASNPTRGGGYTF
.	TRBV5-1	.	14	TRBJ1-1	TGCGCCAGCAGCTACCAGGGGCCAGACACTGAAGCTTTCTTT	CASSYQGPDTEAFF
.	TRBV6-1	.	14	TRBJ1-1	TGTGCCAGCAGAGAGACAGGAGCGGGGACTGAAGCTTTCTTT	CASRETGAGTEAFF
few	TRBV15	.	13	TRBJ2-1	TGTGCCACCAGCAGAGATCAGGACAATGAGCAGTTCTTC	CATSRDQDNEQFF
.	TRBV20-1	TRBD2	12	TRBJ2-7	TGCAGTGCCAGCGGGAGGATTTACGAGCAGTACTTC	CSASGRIYEQYF
few	TRBV7-2	TRBD2	15	TRBJ2-1	TGTGCCAGCAGCTCAGGCAGCGGGAGTCACAATGAGCAGTTCTTC	CASSSGSGSHNEQFF
.	TRBV5-1	TRBD2	16	TRBJ2-5	TGCGCCAGCAGCTTGGCGAGCGGGGGGGCTCGGGAGACCCAGTACTTC	CASSLASGGARETQYF
once	TRBV11-3	.	16	TRBJ2-1	TGTGCCAGCAGCCTATCTACTCTCCGGGGTTACAATGAGCAGTTCTTC	CASSLSTLRGYNEQFF
few	TRBV15	TRBD1	15	TRBJ1-2	TGTGCCACCAGCAACCGGGACAGAGGGACCTATGGCTACACCTTC	CATSNRDRGTYGYTF
many	TRBV20-1	.	14	TRBJ2-4	TGCAGTGCTAGAGATAGCGTAGTGGGAAACATTCAGTACTTC	CSARDSVVGNIQYF
many	TRBV5-1	.	14	TRBJ2-5	TGCGCCAGCAAGAGGAGAGGGGTGGAAGAGACCCAGTACTTC	CASKRRGVEETQYF
few	TRBV4-3	.	15	TRBJ1-5	TGCGCCAGCAGCCAAGATCGGTATCGTGGCCAGCCCCAGCATTTT	CASSQDRYRGQPQHF
many	TRBV12-3/TRBV12-4	.	13	TRBJ2-7	TGTGCCAGCAGATCCCGGGACACCTACGAGCAGTACTTC	CASRSRDTYEQYF
.	TRBV6-2/TRBV6-3	TRBD1	13	TRBJ2-3	TGTGCCAGCATCGACAGGGTCACAGATACGCAGTATTTT	CASIDRVTDTQYF
few	TRBV7-2	.	15	TRBJ2-4	TGTGCCAGCAGCGCAACCCGGCAGCCAGAAAACATTCAGTACTTC	CASSATRQPENIQYF
.	TRBV28	TRBD2	16	TRBJ2-7	TGTGCCAGCAGTTTTTCCCTTACTAGCGGGACGGCCGAGCAGTACTTC	CASSFSLTSGTAEQYF
many	TRBV20-1	.	11	TRBJ1-2	TGCAGTGCTAGCGCAGGGATCGGCTACACCTTC	CSASAGIGYTF
many	TRBV27	.	15	TRBJ2-2	TGTGCCAGCAGTTGGGCTGCCTCGAACACCGGGGAGCTGTTTTTT	CASSWAASNTGELFF
.	TRBV15	.	14	TRBJ2-4	TGTGCCACCAGCAGAGCTAGAGCCAAAAACATTCAGTACTTC	CATSRARAKNIQYF
few	TRBV4-3	.	13	TRBJ2-6	TGCGCCAGCAGGGCCAAGGGGGCCAACGTCCTGACTTTC	CASRAKGANVLTF
many	TRBV7-3	.	13	TRBJ2-3	TGTGCCAGCAGCTTAAAACGGGGAGATACGCAGTATTTT	CASSLKRGDTQYF
.	TRBV5-1	.	17	TRBJ2-5	TGCGCCAGCAGCTTGACGAATTCCGGGGAGTACCAAGAGACCCAGTACTTC	CASSLTNSGEYQETQYF
.	TRBV15	.	15	TRBJ2-5	TGTGCCACCAGCAGAGGAGGGGGGGCACAAGAGACCCAGTACTTC	CATSRGGGAQETQYF
many	TRBV6-1	.	13	TRBJ1-6	TGTGCCAGCAGTACCCCGCCTAATTCACCCCTCCACTTT	CASSTPPNSPLHF
once	TRBV4-3	TRBD1	18	TRBJ2-5	TGCGCCAGCAGCCAAGATCCGGCAGGGGGCTATGACCAAGAGACCCAGTACTTC	CASSQDPAGGYDQETQYF
many	TRBV29-1	TRBD1	14	TRBJ1-2	TGCAGCGTTGTTGGGTCTCCGGGACAGGCTCAGTCCACCTTC	CSVVGSPGQAQSTF
.	TRBV28	.	12	TRBJ2-2	TGTGCCGCGAGGGGGTGGACCGGGGAGCTGTTTTTT	CAARGWTGELFF